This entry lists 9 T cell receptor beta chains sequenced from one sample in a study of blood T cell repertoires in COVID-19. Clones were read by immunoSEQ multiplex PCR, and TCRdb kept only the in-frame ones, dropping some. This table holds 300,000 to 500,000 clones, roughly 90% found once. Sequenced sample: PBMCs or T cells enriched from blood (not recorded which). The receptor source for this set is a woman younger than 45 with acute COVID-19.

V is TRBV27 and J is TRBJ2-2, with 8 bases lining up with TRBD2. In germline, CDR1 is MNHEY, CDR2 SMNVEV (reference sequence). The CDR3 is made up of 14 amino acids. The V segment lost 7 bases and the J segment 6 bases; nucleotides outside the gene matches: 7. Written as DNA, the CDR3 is TGTGCCAGCACTCCGTTAGCGGGGCCCGGGGAGCTGTTTTTT. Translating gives CASTPLAGPGELFF.

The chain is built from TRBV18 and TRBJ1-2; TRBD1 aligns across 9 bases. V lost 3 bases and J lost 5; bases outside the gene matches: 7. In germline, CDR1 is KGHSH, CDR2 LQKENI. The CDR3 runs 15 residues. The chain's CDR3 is CASSPLPGQGYGYTF. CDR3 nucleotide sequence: TGTGCCAGCTCACCGCTACCCGGACAGGGGTATGGCTACACCTTC.

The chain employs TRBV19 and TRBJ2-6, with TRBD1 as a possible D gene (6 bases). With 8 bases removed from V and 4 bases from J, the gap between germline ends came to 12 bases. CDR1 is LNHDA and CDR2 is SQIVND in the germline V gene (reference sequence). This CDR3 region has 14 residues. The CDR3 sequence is CASDLGAGANVLTF. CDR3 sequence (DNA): TGTGCCAGTGATCTGGGGGCCGGGGCCAACGTCCTGACTTTC.

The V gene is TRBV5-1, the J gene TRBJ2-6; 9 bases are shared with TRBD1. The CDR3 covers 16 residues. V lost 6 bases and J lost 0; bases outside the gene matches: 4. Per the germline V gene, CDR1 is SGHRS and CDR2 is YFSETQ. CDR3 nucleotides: TGCGCCAGCATTGGACAGGGGAACTCTGGGGCCAACGTCCTGACTTTC. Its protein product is CASIGQGNSGANVLTF.

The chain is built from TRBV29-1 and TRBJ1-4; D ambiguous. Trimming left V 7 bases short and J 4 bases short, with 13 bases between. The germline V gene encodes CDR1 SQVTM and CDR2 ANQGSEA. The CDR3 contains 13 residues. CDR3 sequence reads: CSGRGTLNEKLFF. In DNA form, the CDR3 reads TGCAGCGGTCGCGGCACTCTTAATGAAAAACTGTTTTTT.

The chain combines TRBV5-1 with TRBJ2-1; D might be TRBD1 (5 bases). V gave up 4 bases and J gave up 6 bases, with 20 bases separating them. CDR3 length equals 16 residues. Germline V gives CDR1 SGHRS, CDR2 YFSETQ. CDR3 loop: CASSPAQAGITNEQFF. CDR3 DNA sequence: TGCGCCAGCAGCCCGGCCCAGGCAGGGATTACCAATGAGCAGTTCTTC.

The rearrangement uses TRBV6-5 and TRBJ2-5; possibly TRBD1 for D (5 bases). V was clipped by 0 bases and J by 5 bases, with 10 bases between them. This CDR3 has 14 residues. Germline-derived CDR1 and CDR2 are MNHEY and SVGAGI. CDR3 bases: TGTGCCAGCAGTTACTCGCCAGGGCTGGAGACCCAGTACTTC. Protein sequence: CASSYSPGLETQYF.

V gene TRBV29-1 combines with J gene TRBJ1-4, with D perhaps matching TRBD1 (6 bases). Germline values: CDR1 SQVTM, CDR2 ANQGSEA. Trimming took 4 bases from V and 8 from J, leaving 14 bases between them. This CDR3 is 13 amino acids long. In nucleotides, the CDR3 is TGCAGCGTTGTGGGGGGGCTAGGAGAAAAACTGTTTTTT. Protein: CSVVGGLGEKLFF. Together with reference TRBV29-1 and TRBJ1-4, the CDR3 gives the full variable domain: SAVISQKPSRDICQRGTSLTIQCQVDSQVTMMFWYRQQPGQSLTLIATANQGSEATYESGFVIDKFPISRPNLTFSTLTVSNMSPEDSSIYLCSVVGGLGEKLFFGSGTQLSVL.

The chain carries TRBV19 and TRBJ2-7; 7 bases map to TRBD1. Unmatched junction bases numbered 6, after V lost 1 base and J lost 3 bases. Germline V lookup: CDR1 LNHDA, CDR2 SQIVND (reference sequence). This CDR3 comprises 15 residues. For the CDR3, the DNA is TGTGCCAGTAGTATAGGGCAGGGGGTCTTCTACGAGCAGTACTTC. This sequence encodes CASSIGQGVFYEQYF. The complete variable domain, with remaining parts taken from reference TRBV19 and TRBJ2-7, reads DGGITQSPKYLFRKEGQNVTLSCEQNLNHDAMYWYRQDPGQGLRLIYYSQIVNDFQKGDIAEGYSVSREKKESFPLTVTSAQKNPTAFYLCASSIGQGVFYEQYFGPGTRLTVT.